Given below is one T cell receptor beta chain in context. Its antigen is as yet unknown. Sequencing was performed with immunoSEQ multiplex PCR; in TCRdb, only in-frame clones are kept and a portion is missing. There are about 83,000 clones in the sample; about 83% occur only once, and over 1.2% lies in the top ten. This specimen belongs to a study of lymphopenia after photon versus proton radiotherapy. Germline-derived CDR1 and CDR2 are SGHNT and YENEEA. The CDR3 loop spans 15 amino acids. V was clipped by 1 base and J by 4 bases, with 11 bases between them. Whole-study results and caveats: Survival link was tested only in deceased patients; proton benefit remains a possibility. Larger post-nadir TCR diversity loss correlated inversely with survival in deceased patients.

The material sequenced was peripheral blood, taken from a patient treated with proton-based radiotherapy. The chain joins TRBV11-3 to TRBJ2-1; possible D gene TRBD2, 6 bases. The TCR originated in a man in his sixties with pancreatic cancer. The CDR3 loop is CASSLVTSRYNEQFF. The CDR3 bases are TGTGCCAGCAGCTTAGTCACTAGCCGGTACAATGAGCAGTTCTTC.